This TCR beta chain was identified in a study of blood T cell repertoires in COVID-19. Study-level information: PBMCs, B-cell-depleted T cells, or T cells were the source of the cDNA or gDNA that made up the material.

The Seattle site enrolled patients during active infection and followed them longitudinally. CDR3 length equals 15 residues. In germline, CDR1 is LNHNV, CDR2 YYDKDF (reference sequence). V gave up 0 bases and J gave up 7 bases; unmatched junction bases: 9. Original data processing: Reference gene primer amplification in the assay estimated nucleated cell counts. Only in-frame clones appear in the TCRdb table, and some are missing; sequencing was by immunoSEQ multiplex PCR. V, J and clone size are those of that table, while D and trimming were read from the DNA. The sample lists hundreds of thousands of clones; roughly 90% were seen once.

The chain carries TRBV15 and TRBJ2-7, with 7 bases that match TRBD1. The clonotype originates from a man younger than 30 with COVID-19, enrolled during active disease. Material: peripheral blood. CDR3 residues: CATSRDYRGIVEQYF. DNA for the CDR3: TGTGCCACCAGCAGAGATTACAGGGGAATTGTGGAGCAGTACTTC.